The T cell receptor beta chain under discussion was sequenced for a study of shared clonotypes between healthy human individuals. Broader study findings: Estimated richness was generally greater in naive than memory subsets. Limited genetic and exposure-history diversity came from having few donors. Naive CD4 clonotypes were shared across a handful of donors at 4.5% to 6.5%.

Points on this clone: Its antigen is not known.

Germline CDR1 SNHLY, CDR2 FYNNEI. This CDR3 is 17 amino acids long. V was pared by 3 bases and J by 1 base, with 6 bases of the junction left unmatched. Donors comprised healthy HIV-negative adults lacking recent acute infections or vaccinations. Clones were sequenced by immunoSEQ multiplex PCR, and TCRdb holds only the in-frame ones, with some missing. The sample has about 2 million clones; approximately 95% are singletons. This chain uses TRBV2 with TRBJ2-5; 12 bases are shared with TRBD1. Sequencing was done on a sample of naive CD4+ T cells sorted from blood. Subset specified: CD45RA+ positively selected. The sequence was collected from a man in his late teens or twenties in good health. In DNA form, the CDR3 reads TGTGCCAGCAGTGAGGGACAGGGGGCCCGACTCCAAGAGACCCAGTACTTC. Translated: CASSEGQGARLQETQYF.